The T cell receptor (beta chain) described here comes from a study of high-grade serous ovarian cancer treatment subgroups. Study background: Each sample yielded on average about 7,000 unique TCR beta rearrangements from more than 13,000 reads.

Trimming took off 2 bases at V and 7 bases at J, with 9 bases between the two ends. Germline CDR1 is MNHEY and CDR2 is SMNVEV (reference sequence). The CDR3 has 13 amino acids. The data were produced by immunoSEQ multiplex PCR, yet TCRdb's version contains in-frame clones alone and is incomplete. The data hold thousands of clones, with about 66% observed a single time. General study findings and limits: TCR relatedness rose with neoantigen level and trended with mutation load.

By share, this clone counts as medium-sized. Its target is not known. Tumor samples were taken before definitive surgery or chemotherapy. The sequence was collected from a human donor with high-grade serous ovarian cancer. The source material was tumor tissue. The rearrangement links TRBV27 to TRBJ2-1; perhaps D is TRBD1 or TRBD2 (5 bases each). CDR3 coding DNA: TGTGCCAGCAGTTTACTAGCAGGGAATGAGCAGTTCTTC. Amino acids: CASSLLAGNEQFF.